This TCR beta chain was captured in a study of regulatory dendritic cells for organ transplantation. Sorted T cells were CFSE-labeled and cultured approximately five days with allogeneic regulatory or mature dendritic cells at 1:10. To note about this clone: Antigen: not known.

Profiled with immunoSEQ multiplex PCR; TCRdb holds only in-frame clones, not every one. The table records roughly 20,000 clones, 70% to 90% of them present only once. Deletions cut 5 bases from V and 4 bases from J, with 8 bases between. Per germline, CDR1 SEHNR and CDR2 FQNEAQ (reference sequence). The CDR3 contains 13 residues. The chain uses TRBV7-9 and TRBJ2-2; D gene ambiguous. The receptor comes from a human donor in good health. Sequencing was carried out using naive CD4+ T cells from blood cultured with regulatory dendritic cells. Described subset: CD45RA+ naive T cells. CDR3 sequence (DNA): TGTGCCAGCAGCCCCCGTCCCACCGGGGAGCTGTTTTTT. Protein sequence: CASSPRPTGELFF.